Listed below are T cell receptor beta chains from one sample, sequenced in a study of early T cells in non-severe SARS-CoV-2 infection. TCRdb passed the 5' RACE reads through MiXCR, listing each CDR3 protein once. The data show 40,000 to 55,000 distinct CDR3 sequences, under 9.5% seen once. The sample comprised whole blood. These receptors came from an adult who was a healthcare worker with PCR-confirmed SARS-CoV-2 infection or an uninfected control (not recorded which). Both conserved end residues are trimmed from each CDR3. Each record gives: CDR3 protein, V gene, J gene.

CDR3aa: ATTRGQGYGYT; v_gene: TRBV24-1; j_gene: TRBJ1-2
CDR3aa: ASSPAPGHSYLH; v_gene: TRBV28; j_gene: TRBJ1-6
CDR3aa: ASIGDGQNTGELF; v_gene: TRBV6-6; j_gene: TRBJ2-2
CDR3aa: ASRTGTRGNQPQH; v_gene: TRBV6-2/TRBV6-3; j_gene: TRBJ1-5
CDR3aa: ASSLVGDRGLEAF; v_gene: TRBV7-8; j_gene: TRBJ1-1
CDR3aa: ASSLGPNYEQY; v_gene: TRBV7-6; j_gene: TRBJ2-7
CDR3aa: ASSYGFPSPLH; v_gene: TRBV6-6; j_gene: TRBJ1-6
CDR3aa: ASSQDLGKGEQY; v_gene: TRBV4-3; j_gene: TRBJ2-7
CDR3aa: ASSYPLRLAGPTDTQY; v_gene: TRBV6-2/TRBV6-3; j_gene: TRBJ2-3
CDR3aa: ATHTRNTIY; v_gene: TRBV10-3; j_gene: TRBJ1-3
CDR3aa: ASSQELVSTSGGAGYEQY; v_gene: TRBV4-3; j_gene: TRBJ2-7
CDR3aa: ASSSQGGSYEQY; v_gene: TRBV28; j_gene: TRBJ2-7
CDR3aa: ASGPTPSGELF; v_gene: TRBV12-5; j_gene: TRBJ2-2
CDR3aa: ASSLVRQGTQY; v_gene: TRBV7-6; j_gene: TRBJ2-3
CDR3aa: ASSPGTVHRNTEAF; v_gene: TRBV14; j_gene: TRBJ1-1
CDR3aa: SVDLLGQGNEQY; v_gene: TRBV29-1; j_gene: TRBJ2-7
CDR3aa: ASTSTRGQGAF; v_gene: TRBV11-2; j_gene: TRBJ1-1
CDR3aa: ASKRTGSTEAF; v_gene: TRBV6-5; j_gene: TRBJ1-1
CDR3aa: ASSPSTSGGLGQY; v_gene: TRBV28; j_gene: TRBJ2-7
CDR3aa: AIRQSGTGELF; v_gene: TRBV10-3; j_gene: TRBJ2-2
CDR3aa: ASSEAKAEETQY; v_gene: TRBV6-1; j_gene: TRBJ2-5
CDR3aa: ASSQGGHLSGNTIY; v_gene: TRBV4-3; j_gene: TRBJ1-3
CDR3aa: ASSFSWGVSYEQY; v_gene: TRBV7-2; j_gene: TRBJ2-7
CDR3aa: ASSFNRGYPLH; v_gene: TRBV7-2; j_gene: TRBJ1-6
CDR3aa: ASSSNLGRPNTEAF; v_gene: TRBV12-3/TRBV12-4; j_gene: TRBJ1-1
CDR3aa: ASTLPRFSGDPPDTQY; v_gene: TRBV19; j_gene: TRBJ2-3
CDR3aa: SVSPGGGGETQY; v_gene: TRBV29-1; j_gene: TRBJ2-5
CDR3aa: ASSSRTSSYNSPLH; v_gene: TRBV6-5; j_gene: TRBJ1-6
CDR3aa: ASSFTGTGINEQF; v_gene: TRBV19; j_gene: TRBJ2-1
CDR3aa: ASSPGGIDGYT; v_gene: TRBV18; j_gene: TRBJ1-2
CDR3aa: ASSKYARGTGPYEQY; v_gene: TRBV28; j_gene: TRBJ2-7
CDR3aa: ASSQEGSSVISTDTQY; v_gene: TRBV4-3; j_gene: TRBJ2-3
CDR3aa: AWRGVGGISYNEQF; v_gene: TRBV30; j_gene: TRBJ2-1
CDR3aa: ASSLGVSGEQY; v_gene: TRBV5-1; j_gene: TRBJ2-7
CDR3aa: ASNPGTAYGYT; v_gene: TRBV6-1; j_gene: TRBJ1-2
CDR3aa: ASSDTNFPLAIQY; v_gene: TRBV5-1; j_gene: TRBJ2-4
CDR3aa: ASSRNSVDSPLH; v_gene: TRBV10-1; j_gene: TRBJ1-6
CDR3aa: SAVMSRNEKLF; v_gene: TRBV29-1; j_gene: TRBJ1-4
CDR3aa: SALAGTRSSPLH; v_gene: TRBV20-1; j_gene: TRBJ1-6
CDR3aa: ASSHPVAQQGRNTGELF; v_gene: TRBV4-3; j_gene: TRBJ2-2
CDR3aa: SALGGASYEQY; v_gene: TRBV29-1; j_gene: TRBJ2-7
CDR3aa: AISEPGTSGDTQY; v_gene: TRBV10-3; j_gene: TRBJ2-3
CDR3aa: ASSSADSQETQY; v_gene: TRBV10-1; j_gene: TRBJ2-5
CDR3aa: AISESMGLTEKLF; v_gene: TRBV10-3; j_gene: TRBJ1-4
CDR3aa: ASSLLGSSNIQY; v_gene: TRBV5-1; j_gene: TRBJ2-4
CDR3aa: ASSLGGMNTEAF; v_gene: TRBV11-3; j_gene: TRBJ1-1
CDR3aa: SVGAGELF; v_gene: TRBV29-1; j_gene: TRBJ2-2
CDR3aa: ASSFGQGVTEAF; v_gene: TRBV12-3/TRBV12-4; j_gene: TRBJ1-1
CDR3aa: ASSQDPAGNQPQH; v_gene: TRBV4-1; j_gene: TRBJ1-5
CDR3aa: ASSLGYTGELF; v_gene: TRBV7-2; j_gene: TRBJ2-2
CDR3aa: ASSPPGDQNQANYGYT; v_gene: TRBV4-2; j_gene: TRBJ1-2
CDR3aa: SVEGLQETQY; v_gene: TRBV29-1; j_gene: TRBJ2-5
CDR3aa: ASSSRRTGTDTQY; v_gene: TRBV11-2; j_gene: TRBJ2-3
CDR3aa: ASSLLSSGANYGYT; v_gene: TRBV5-1; j_gene: TRBJ1-2